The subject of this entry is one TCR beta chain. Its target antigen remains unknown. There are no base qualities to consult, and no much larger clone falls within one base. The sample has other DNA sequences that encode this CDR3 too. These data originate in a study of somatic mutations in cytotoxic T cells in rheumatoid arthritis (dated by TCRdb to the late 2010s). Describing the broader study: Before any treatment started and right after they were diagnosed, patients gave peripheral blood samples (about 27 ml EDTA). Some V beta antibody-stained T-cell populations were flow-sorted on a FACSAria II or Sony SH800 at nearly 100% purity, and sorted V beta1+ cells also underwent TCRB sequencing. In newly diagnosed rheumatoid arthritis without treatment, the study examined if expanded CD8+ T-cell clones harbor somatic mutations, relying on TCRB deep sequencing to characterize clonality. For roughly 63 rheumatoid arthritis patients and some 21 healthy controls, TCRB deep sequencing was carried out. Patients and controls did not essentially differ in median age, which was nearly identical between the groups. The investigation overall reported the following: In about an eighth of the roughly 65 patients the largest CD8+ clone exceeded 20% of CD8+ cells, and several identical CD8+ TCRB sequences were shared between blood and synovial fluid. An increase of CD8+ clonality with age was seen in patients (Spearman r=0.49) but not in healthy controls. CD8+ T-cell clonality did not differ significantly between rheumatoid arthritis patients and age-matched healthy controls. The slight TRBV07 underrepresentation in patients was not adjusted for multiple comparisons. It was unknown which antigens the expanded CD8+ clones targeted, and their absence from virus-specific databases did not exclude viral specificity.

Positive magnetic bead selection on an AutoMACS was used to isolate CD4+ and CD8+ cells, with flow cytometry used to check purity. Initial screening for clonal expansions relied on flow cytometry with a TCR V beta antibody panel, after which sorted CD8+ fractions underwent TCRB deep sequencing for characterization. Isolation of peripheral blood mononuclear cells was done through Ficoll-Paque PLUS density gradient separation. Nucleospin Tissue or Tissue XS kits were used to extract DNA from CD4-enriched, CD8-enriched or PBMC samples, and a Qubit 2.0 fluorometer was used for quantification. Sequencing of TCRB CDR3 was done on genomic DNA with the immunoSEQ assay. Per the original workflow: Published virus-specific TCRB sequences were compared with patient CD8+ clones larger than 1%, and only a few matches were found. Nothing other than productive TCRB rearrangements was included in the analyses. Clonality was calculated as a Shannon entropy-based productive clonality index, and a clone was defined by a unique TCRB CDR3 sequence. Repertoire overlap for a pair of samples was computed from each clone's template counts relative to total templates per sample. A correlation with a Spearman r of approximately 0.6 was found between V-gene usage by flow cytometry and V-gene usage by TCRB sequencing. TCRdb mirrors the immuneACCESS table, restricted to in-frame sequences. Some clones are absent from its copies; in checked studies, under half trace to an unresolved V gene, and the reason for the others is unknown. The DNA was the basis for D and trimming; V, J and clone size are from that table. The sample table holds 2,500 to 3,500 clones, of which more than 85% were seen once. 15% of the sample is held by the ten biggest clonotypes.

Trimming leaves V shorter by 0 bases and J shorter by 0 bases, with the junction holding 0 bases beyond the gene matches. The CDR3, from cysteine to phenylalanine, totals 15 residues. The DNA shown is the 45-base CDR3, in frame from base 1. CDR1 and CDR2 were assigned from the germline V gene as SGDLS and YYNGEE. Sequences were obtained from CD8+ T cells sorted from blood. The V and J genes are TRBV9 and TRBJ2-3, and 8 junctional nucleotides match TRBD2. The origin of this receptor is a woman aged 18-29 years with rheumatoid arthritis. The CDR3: CASSVASGSTDTQYF. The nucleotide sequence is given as TGTGCCAGCAGCGTAGCTAGCGGGAGCACAGATACGCAGTATTTT.